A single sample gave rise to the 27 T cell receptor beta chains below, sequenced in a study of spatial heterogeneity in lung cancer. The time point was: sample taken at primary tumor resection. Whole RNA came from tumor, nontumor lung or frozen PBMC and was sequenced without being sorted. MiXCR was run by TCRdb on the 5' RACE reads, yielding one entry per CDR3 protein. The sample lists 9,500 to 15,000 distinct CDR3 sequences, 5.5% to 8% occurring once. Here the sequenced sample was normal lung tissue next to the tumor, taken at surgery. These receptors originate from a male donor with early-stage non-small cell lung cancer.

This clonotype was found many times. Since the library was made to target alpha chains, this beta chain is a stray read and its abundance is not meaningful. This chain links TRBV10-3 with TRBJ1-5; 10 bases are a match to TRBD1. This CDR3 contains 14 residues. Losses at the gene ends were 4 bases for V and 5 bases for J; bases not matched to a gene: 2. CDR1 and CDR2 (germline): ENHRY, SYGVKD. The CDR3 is CAISAGQGDQPQHF. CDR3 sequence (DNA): TGTGCCATCAGTGCAGGACAGGGGGATCAGCCCCAGCATTTT.

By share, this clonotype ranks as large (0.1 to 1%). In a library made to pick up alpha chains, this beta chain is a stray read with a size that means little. In DNA, the CDR3 is TGTGCCAGCAGCTTAGTTGGGACAGGGCGTCAGCCCCAGCATTTT. This encodes CASSLVGTGRQPQHF. This chain uses TRBV7-8 with TRBJ1-5, with 9 bases aligning to TRBD1. Germline assignment: CDR1 SGHVS and CDR2 FQNEAQ. This CDR3 comprises 15 residues. The junction had 4 bases not matched to a gene; V was cut back by 1 base and J by 6 bases.

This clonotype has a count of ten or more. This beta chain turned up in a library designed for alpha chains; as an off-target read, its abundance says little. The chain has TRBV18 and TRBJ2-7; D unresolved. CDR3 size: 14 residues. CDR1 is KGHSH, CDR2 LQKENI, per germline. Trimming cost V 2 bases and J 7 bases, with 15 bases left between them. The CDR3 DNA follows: TGTGCCAGCTCACCAGGGATAGTCGGTGGTGAGCAGTACTTC. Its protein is CASSPGIVGGEQYF.

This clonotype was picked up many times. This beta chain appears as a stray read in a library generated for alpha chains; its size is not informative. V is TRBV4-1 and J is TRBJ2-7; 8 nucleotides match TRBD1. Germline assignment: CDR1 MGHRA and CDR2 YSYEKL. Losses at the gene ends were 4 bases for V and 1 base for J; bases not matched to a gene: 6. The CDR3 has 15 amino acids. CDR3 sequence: CASSPLGTGSYEQYF. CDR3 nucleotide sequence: TGCGCCAGCAGCCCCTTGGGGACAGGTTCCTACGAGCAGTACTTC.

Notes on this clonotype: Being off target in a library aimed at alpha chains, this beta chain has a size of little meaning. The CDR3 protein is CASSQKKMDTGELFF. CDR3 bases: TGCGCCAGCAGCCAAAAGAAGATGGACACCGGGGAGCTGTTTTTT. The V and J genes are TRBV4-3 and TRBJ2-2, with D unclear. The CDR3 consists of 15 residues. CDR1 and CDR2 from the germline V gene are LGHNA and YSLEER. V lost 2 bases and J lost 3, with 10 bases in between.

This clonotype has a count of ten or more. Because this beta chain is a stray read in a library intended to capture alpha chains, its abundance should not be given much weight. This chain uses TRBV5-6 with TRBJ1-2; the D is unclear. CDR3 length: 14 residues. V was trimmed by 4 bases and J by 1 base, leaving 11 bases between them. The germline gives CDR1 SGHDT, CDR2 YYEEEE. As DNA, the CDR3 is TGTGCCAGCAGCCCGCCGACGGATAACTATGGCTACACCTTC. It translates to CASSPPTDNYGYTF.

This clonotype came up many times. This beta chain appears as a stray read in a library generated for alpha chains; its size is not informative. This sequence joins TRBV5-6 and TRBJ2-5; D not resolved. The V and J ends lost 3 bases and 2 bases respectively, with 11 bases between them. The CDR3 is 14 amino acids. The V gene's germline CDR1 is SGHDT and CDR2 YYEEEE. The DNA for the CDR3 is TGTGCCAGCAGCTCAATTAGCAGACAAGAGACCCAGTACTTC. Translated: CASSSISRQETQYF.

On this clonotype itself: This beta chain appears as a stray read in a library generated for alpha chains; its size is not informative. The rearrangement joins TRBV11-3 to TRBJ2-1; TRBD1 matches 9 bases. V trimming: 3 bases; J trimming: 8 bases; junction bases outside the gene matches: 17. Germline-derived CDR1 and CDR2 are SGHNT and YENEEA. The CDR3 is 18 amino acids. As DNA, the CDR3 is TGTGCCAGCAGCTTCCGGGCTACAGGGGGCGCCGGATTCCATGAGCAGTTCTTC. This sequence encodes CASSFRATGGAGFHEQFF.

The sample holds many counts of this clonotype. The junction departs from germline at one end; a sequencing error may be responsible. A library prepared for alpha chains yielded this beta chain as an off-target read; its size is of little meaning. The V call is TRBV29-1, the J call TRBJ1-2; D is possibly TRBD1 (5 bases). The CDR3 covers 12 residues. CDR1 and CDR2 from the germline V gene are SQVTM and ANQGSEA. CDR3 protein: CSVEDIGGGDTF. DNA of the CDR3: TGCAGCGTTGAAGATATTGGGGGTGGCGACACCTTC.

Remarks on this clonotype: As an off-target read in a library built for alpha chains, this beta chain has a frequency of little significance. CDR3 sequence (DNA): TGCGCCAGCAGTGAGTCGTCAGGGGGCGGCTACGAGCAGTACTTC. This sequence encodes CASSESSGGGYEQYF. The V gene is TRBV10-1, the J gene TRBJ2-7, with 8 bases fitting TRBD1. Unmatched junction bases numbered 4, after V lost 0 bases and J lost 3 bases. The CDR3 covers 15 residues. The germline V gene encodes CDR1 WNHNN and CDR2 SYGVQD (reference sequence).

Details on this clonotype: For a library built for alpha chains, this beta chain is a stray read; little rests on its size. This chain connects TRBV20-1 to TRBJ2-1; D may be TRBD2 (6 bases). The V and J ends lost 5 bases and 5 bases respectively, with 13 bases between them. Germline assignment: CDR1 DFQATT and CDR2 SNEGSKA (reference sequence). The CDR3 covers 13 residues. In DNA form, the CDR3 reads TGCAGTGCTCCCGGAGTAGCGGACAATGAGCAGTTCTTC. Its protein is CSAPGVADNEQFF.

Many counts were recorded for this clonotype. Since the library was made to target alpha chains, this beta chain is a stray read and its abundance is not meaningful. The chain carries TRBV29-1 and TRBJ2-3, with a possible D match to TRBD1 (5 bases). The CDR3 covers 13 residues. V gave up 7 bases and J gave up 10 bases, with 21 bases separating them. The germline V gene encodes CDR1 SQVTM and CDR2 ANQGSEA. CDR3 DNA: TGCAGCGCTCAGGATGGTAGGGGTAACGCGCAGTATTTT. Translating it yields CSAQDGRGNAQYF.

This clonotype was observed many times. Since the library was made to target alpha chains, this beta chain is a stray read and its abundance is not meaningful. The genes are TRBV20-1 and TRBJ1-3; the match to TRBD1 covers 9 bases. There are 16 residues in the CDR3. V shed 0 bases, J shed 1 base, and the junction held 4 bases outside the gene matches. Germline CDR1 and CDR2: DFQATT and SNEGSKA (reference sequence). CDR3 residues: CSAREGQGSSGNTIYF. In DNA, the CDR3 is TGCAGTGCTAGAGAGGGACAGGGTAGTTCTGGAAACACCATATATTTT.

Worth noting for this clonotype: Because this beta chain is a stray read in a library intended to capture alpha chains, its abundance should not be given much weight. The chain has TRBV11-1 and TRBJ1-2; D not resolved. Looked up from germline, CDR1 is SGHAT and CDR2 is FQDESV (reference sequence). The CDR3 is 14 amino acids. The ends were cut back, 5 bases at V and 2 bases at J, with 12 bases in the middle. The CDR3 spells CASSLTSLNYGYTF. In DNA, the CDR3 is TGTGCCAGCAGCCTAACCAGTCTAAACTATGGCTACACCTTC.

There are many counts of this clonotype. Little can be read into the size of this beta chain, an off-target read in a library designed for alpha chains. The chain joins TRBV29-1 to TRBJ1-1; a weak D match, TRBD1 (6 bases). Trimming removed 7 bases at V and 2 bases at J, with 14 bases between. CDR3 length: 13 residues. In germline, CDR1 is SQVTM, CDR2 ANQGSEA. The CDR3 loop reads CSAVGHLNTEAFF. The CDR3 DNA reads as TGCAGCGCTGTGGGACACCTAAACACTGAAGCTTTCTTT.

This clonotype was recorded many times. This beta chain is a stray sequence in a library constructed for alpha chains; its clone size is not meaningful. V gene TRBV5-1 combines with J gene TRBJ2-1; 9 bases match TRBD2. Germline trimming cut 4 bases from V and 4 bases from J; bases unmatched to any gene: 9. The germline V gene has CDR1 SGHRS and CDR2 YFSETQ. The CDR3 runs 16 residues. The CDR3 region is CASSQTGTSFYNEQFF. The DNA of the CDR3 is TGCGCCAGCAGCCAGACCGGGACTAGCTTTTACAATGAGCAGTTCTTC.

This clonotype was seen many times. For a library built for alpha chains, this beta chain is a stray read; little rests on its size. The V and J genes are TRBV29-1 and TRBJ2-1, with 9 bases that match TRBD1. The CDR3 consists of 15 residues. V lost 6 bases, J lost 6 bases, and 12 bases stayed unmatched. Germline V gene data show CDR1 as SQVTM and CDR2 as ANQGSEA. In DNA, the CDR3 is TGCAGCGTCGTTCCGTGGACAGGGGACGGCAATGAGCAGTTCTTC. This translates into CSVVPWTGDGNEQFF.

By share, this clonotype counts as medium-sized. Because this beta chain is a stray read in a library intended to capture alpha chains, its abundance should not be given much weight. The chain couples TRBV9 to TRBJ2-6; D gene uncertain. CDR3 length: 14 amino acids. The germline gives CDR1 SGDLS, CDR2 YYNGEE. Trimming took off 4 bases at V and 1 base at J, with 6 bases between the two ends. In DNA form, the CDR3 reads TGTGCCAGCAGCCCCAGGTCTGGGGCCAACGTCCTGACTTTC. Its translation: CASSPRSGANVLTF. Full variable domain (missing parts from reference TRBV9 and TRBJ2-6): DSGVTQTPKHLITATGQRVTLRCSPRSGDLSVYWYQQSLDQGLQFLIQYYNGEERAKGNILERFSAQQFPDLHSELNLSSLELGDSALYFCASSPRSGANVLTFGAGSRLTVL.

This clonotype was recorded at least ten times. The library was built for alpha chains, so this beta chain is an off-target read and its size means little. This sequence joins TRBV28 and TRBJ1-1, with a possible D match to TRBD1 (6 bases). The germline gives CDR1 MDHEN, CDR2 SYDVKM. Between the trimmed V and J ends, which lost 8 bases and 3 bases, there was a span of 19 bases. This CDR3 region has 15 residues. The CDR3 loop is CASAPLGGRDTEAFF. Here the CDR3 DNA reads TGTGCCAGCGCCCCCCTCGGGGGGCGAGACACTGAAGCTTTCTTT.

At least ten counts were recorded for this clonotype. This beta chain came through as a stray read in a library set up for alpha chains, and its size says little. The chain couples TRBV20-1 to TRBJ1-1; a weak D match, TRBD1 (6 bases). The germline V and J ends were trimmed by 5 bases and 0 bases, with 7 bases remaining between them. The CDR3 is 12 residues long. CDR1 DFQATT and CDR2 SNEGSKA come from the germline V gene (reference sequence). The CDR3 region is CSAWGLNTEAFF. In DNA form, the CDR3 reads TGCAGTGCTTGGGGGCTGAACACTGAAGCTTTCTTT.

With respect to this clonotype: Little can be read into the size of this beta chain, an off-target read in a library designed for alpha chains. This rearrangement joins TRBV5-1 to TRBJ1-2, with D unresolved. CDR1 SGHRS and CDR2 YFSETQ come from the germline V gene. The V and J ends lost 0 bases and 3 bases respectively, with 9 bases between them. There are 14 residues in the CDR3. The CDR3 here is CASSLGRTDYGYTF. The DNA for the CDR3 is TGCGCCAGCAGCTTGGGGCGGACGGACTATGGCTACACCTTC.

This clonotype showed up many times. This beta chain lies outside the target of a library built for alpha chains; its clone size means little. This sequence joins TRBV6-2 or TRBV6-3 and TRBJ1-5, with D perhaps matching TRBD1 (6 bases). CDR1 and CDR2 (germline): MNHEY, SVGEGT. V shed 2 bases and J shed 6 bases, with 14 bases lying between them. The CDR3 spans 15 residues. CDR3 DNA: TGTGCCAGCAGTTACGGAACAGGGACGGCTCAGCCCCAGCATTTT. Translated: CASSYGTGTAQPQHF.

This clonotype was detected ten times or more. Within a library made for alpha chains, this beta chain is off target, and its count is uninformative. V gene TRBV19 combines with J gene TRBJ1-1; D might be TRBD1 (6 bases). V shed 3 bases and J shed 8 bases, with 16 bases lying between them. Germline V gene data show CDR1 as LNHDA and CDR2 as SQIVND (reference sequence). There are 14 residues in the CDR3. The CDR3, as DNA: TGTGCCAGTAGTATCAACCAGGGGCATGTCGAAGCTTTCTTT. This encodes CASSINQGHVEAFF. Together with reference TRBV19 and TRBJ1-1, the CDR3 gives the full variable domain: DGGITQSPKYLFRKEGQNVTLSCEQNLNHDAMYWYRQDPGQGLRLIYYSQIVNDFQKGDIAEGYSVSREKKESFPLTVTSAQKNPTAFYLCASSINQGHVEAFFGQGTRLTVV.

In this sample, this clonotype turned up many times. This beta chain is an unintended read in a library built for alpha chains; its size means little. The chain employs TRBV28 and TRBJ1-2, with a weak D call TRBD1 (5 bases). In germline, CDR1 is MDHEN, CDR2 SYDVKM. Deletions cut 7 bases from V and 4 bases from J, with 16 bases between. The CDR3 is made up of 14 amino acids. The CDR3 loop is CASIGGAHPYGYTF. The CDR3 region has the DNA TGTGCCAGCATTGGAGGGGCGCATCCCTATGGCTACACCTTC.

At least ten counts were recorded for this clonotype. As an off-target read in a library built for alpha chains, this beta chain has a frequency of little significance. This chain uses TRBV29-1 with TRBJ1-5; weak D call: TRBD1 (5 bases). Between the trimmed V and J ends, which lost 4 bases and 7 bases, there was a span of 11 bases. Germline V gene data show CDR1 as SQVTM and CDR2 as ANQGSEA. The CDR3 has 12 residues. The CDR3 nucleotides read TGCAGCGTTGTAGGGGAGGGACAGCCCCAGCATTTT. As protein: CSVVGEGQPQHF.

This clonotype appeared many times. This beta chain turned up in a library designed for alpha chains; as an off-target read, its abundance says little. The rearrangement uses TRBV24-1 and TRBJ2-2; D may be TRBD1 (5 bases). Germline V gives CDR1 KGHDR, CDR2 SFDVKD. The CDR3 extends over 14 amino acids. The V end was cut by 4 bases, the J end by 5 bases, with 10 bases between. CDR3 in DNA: TGTGCCACCAGTGACACGACAGAAACCGGGGAGCTGTTTTTT. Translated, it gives CATSDTTETGELFF.

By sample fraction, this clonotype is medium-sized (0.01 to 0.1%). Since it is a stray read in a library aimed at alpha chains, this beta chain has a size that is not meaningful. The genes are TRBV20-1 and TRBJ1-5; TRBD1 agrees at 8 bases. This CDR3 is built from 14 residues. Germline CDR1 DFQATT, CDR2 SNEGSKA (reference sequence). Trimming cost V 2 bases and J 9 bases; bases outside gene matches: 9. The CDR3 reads CSARQGARDSPQHF. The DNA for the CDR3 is TGCAGTGCTAGACAGGGGGCGCGGGATTCGCCCCAGCATTTT.